This T cell receptor beta chain was captured by sequencing in a study of type 1 regulatory T cells. Study overall: T-allo10 is an in vitro-generated, Tr1-enriched CD4 T cell product specific for alloantigen. Notes on the study in general: Tr1 cells had a more restricted TCR repertoire than non-Tr1 cells.

About this clonotype itself: Its target is not known.

Via MiXCR, TCRdb re-called the reads, giving one row per CDR3 protein. The repertoire consists of about 67,000 distinct CDR3 sequences, with roughly 50% occurring once and the leading ten covering approximately 2.3%. V dropped 7 bases and J dropped 4 bases, with 22 bases sitting between them. The CDR3 has 15 amino acids. The germline V gene encodes CDR1 DFQATT and CDR2 SNEGSKA (reference sequence). Sequencing was carried out using cultured non-Tr1 T cells, either the whole culture or a sorted T cell fraction (not recorded which). The rearrangement links TRBV20-1 to TRBJ1-1; perhaps TRBD1 as D (6 bases). This clonotype was sampled from a human donor in good health. CDR3 in DNA: TGCAGTGTTCCGGGGGGGGGGCCCGGCAGCACTGAAGCTTTCTTT. This gives the protein CSVPGGGPGSTEAFF.